This TCR beta chain originates from a study of shared clonotypes between healthy human individuals. General study points: Deeper or shallower sequencing was expected to change how clonotypes are shared among donors.

Caucasian adults residing in Nashville, Tennessee made up all the donors. Unsorted samples, those not sorted, used approximately 90 million PBMCs for genomic DNA. Over several immunoSEQ plates, each subset's genomic DNA was distributed in even portions. The table came from immunoSEQ multiplex PCR; TCRdb's copy has only in-frame clones and leaves some out. The top ten hold roughly an eighth of the sample, which has about 510,000 clones, around 79% seen once. With V trimmed by 5 bases and J by 5 bases, 11 bases remained unmatched. CDR1 is SGHAT, CDR2 FQNNGV, per germline. This CDR3 comprises 16 residues. Turning to this clone: No antigen is known for it.

The chain joins TRBV11-2 to TRBJ2-4, with 8 bases that match TRBD1. Sequencing used PBMCs. This clonotype was sampled from a woman in her thirties or forties in good health. Some clones in this sample may be carry-over from other donors' samples. Here the CDR3 DNA reads TGTGCCAGCAGCCATTGGACAGGGAAAGTCCAAAACATTCAGTACTTC. It is translated as CASSHWTGKVQNIQYF.